These 30 T cell receptor beta chains came from one sample sequenced in a study of cytomegalovirus exposure and HLA in healthy donors. Primers: 60 Vbeta forward and 13 Jbeta reverse. Some clones are missing from TCRdb's copy, which holds only in-frame ones; the method was immunoSEQ multiplex PCR. The sample records 100,000 to 150,000 clones, about 80% being singletons. Sequencing was done on a sample of PBMCs. The source of these receptors is a man aged 25-45 years in good health and CMV-seronegative.

As to this clone: Relative to the germline gene, one junction end is altered; a read error may explain this. The chain joins TRBV11-3 to TRBJ2-3; 7 bases are shared with TRBD1. The germline gives CDR1 SGHNT, CDR2 YENEEA. This CDR3 is built from 16 residues. The CDR3 here is CASSLEKTGSTGTQYF. For the CDR3, the DNA is TGTGCCAGCAGCTTGGAAAAGACAGGGTCAACAGGTACGCAGTATTTT.

The chain links TRBV5-5 to TRBJ2-5; TRBD1 is a possible D gene (5 bases). The CDR3 is made up of 16 amino acids. From germline, CDR1 is SGHKS and CDR2 YYEKEE (reference sequence). V lost 3 bases, J lost 5 bases, and 20 bases lay in between. As DNA, the CDR3 is TGTGCCAGCAGCTCGCAACCAAAGACAGACCGGGAGACCCAGTACTTC. It translates to CASSSQPKTDRETQYF.

The rearrangement uses TRBV6-6 and TRBJ2-1; 9 nucleotides align to TRBD2. The length of the CDR3 is 15 residues. Germline assignment: CDR1 MNHNY and CDR2 SVGAGI (reference sequence). Losses at the gene ends were 6 bases for V and 7 bases for J; bases not matched to a gene: 10. CDR3: CASRASGVTRNEQFF. Written as DNA, the CDR3 is TGTGCCAGCAGGGCTAGCGGGGTGACGAGAAATGAGCAGTTCTTC.

This clone showed up just once. In DNA form, the CDR3 reads TGTGCCAGCAGTGAAGAACCGGACAGGGATTTACGTCAGCCCCAGCATTTT. Translation gives CASSEEPDRDLRQPQHF. The V and J genes are TRBV2 and TRBJ1-5, with TRBD1 identical over 8 bases. Trimming cost V 1 base and J 6 bases; bases outside gene matches: 11. Germline CDR1 is SNHLY and CDR2 is FYNNEI. This CDR3 has 17 amino acids.

V usage is TRBV5-1 and J usage is TRBJ2-5, with 16 bases fitting TRBD2. Germline V CDR1 and CDR2: SGHRS, YFSETQ. The CDR3 has 17 residues. The ends lost 3 bases at V and 5 bases at J; junction bases unmatched: 7. CDR3 coding DNA: TGCGCCAGCAGCTCGGGGACTAGCGGGAGGGCCTGGGAGACCCAGTACTTC. Protein product: CASSSGTSGRAWETQYF.

This clone turned up a few times. The rearrangement uses TRBV9 and TRBJ1-2, with D perhaps matching TRBD1 (6 bases). The CDR3 sequence is 14 residues long. Deletions cut 0 bases from V and 6 bases from J, with 12 bases between. Germline assignment: CDR1 SGDLS and CDR2 YYNGEE. The CDR3 here is CASSVDRGGDGYTF. The CDR3 DNA follows: TGTGCCAGCAGCGTAGATAGGGGGGGTGATGGCTACACCTTC.

This clone was counted a single time. The CDR3 nucleotides read TGTGCCAGCAGTTTTCTACTAGCGGGAGGAGAGACCGGGGAGCTGTTTTTT. Residues: CASSFLLAGGETGELFF. The chain joins TRBV28 to TRBJ2-2; 12 bases line up with TRBD2. This CDR3 spans 17 amino acids. Germline-derived CDR1 and CDR2 are MDHEN and SYDVKM. The V segment lost 3 bases and the J segment 5 bases; nucleotides outside the gene matches: 7.

This chain joins TRBV7-3 and TRBJ2-3; TRBD1 matches at 7 bases. CDR3 length: 13 residues. The germline gives CDR1 SGHTA, CDR2 FQGTGA. V shed 6 bases and J 4 bases; nucleotides not matched to a gene: 4. In nucleotides, the CDR3 is TGTGCCAGCAGTCAGGGGGTAGCAGATACGCAGTATTTT. This encodes CASSQGVADTQYF.

This clone was found once. The chain combines TRBV11-2 with TRBJ2-4, with 7 bases identical to TRBD2. Germline V gene data show CDR1 as SGHAT and CDR2 as FQNNGV. V dropped 3 bases and J dropped 7; count of bases not matched to a gene: 6. The CDR3 sequence is 14 residues long. Written as DNA, the CDR3 is TGTGCCAGCAGCTTTACTACTAGCGATAACATTCAGTACTTC. It specifies CASSFTTSDNIQYF.

The chain carries TRBV28 and TRBJ2-3, with D uncertain. Germline assignment: CDR1 MDHEN and CDR2 SYDVKM. V was cut by 6 bases and J by 7 bases, with 5 bases left in between. The CDR3 has 10 residues. CDR3 protein: CASSRHTQYF. The CDR3 DNA reads TGTGCCAGCAGCCGTCATACGCAGTATTTT.

The rearrangement uses TRBV10-3 and TRBJ1-3, with D perhaps matching TRBD1 (5 bases). V gave up 3 bases and J gave up 4 bases, with 13 bases separating them. Germline V gene data show CDR1 as ENHRY and CDR2 as SYGVKD. There are 15 residues in the CDR3. The CDR3 spells CAISEAGGSGNTIYF. Written as DNA, the CDR3 is TGTGCCATCAGTGAAGCGGGGGGGAGCGGAAACACCATATATTTT.

The gene calls are TRBV28 and TRBJ1-2, with 9 bases aligning to TRBD1. Germline-derived CDR1 and CDR2 are MDHEN and SYDVKM. V lost 2 bases to trimming and J lost 2 bases; unmatched junction nucleotides: 3. The length of the CDR3 is 15 residues. This CDR3 reads CASSLGTGLNYGYTF. The CDR3 DNA reads as TGTGCCAGCAGTTTAGGGACAGGGCTCAACTATGGCTACACCTTC.

The J gene is TRBJ2-3, the V gene TRBV7-8; D is ambiguous. This CDR3 spans 15 amino acids. The germline V gene encodes CDR1 SGHVS and CDR2 FQNEAQ. The germline V and J ends were trimmed by 5 bases and 3 bases, with 15 bases remaining between them. The CDR3 reads CASSARQFGTDTQYF. CDR3 in DNA: TGTGCCAGCAGCGCCCGACAATTTGGGACAGATACGCAGTATTTT.

This clone was found a few times. The J gene is TRBJ2-6, the V gene TRBV5-6; maybe TRBD1 (6 bases). Germline V lookup: CDR1 SGHDT, CDR2 YYEEEE. The CDR3 runs to 14 residues. V was pared by 4 bases and J by 5 bases, with 10 bases between. The CDR3, as DNA: TGTGCCAGCAGCATCCGGGACAGGGCCAACGTCCTGACTTTC. The encoded protein is CASSIRDRANVLTF.

To note about this clone: This may stem from a read error, because a much larger clone lies one nucleotide away. Other DNA sequences from this sample encode an identical CDR3 as well. The chain links TRBV6-1 to TRBJ2-7; TRBD1 matches at 11 bases. J gave up 3 bases and V 6 bases, and 4 bases lay outside the gene matches. Germline V gives CDR1 MNHNS, CDR2 SASEGT. This CDR3 contains 14 residues. For the CDR3, the DNA is TGTGCCAGCAGCTCCGGGACAGGGGGCTACGAGCAGTACTTC. It is translated as CASSSGTGGYEQYF.

The chain has TRBV27 and TRBJ2-5; 7 bases are shared with TRBD1. There are 15 residues in the CDR3. Per the germline V gene, CDR1 is MNHEY and CDR2 is SMNVEV (reference sequence). With V trimmed by 5 bases and J by 1 base, 7 bases remained unmatched. The CDR3: CASSPLGTAQETQYF. The CDR3 bases are TGTGCCAGCAGTCCCCTGGGGACAGCCCAAGAGACCCAGTACTTC.

This chain links TRBV9 with TRBJ1-2; D is unclear. Looked up from germline, CDR1 is SGDLS and CDR2 is YYNGEE. The V end was cut by 1 base, the J end by 1 base, with 11 bases between. This CDR3 comprises 15 residues. In DNA form, the CDR3 reads TGTGCCAGCAGCGTAAGCCCCCAACTTAACTATGGCTACACCTTC. Protein sequence: CASSVSPQLNYGYTF.

The rearrangement links TRBV4-3 to TRBJ2-4, with a possible D match to TRBD1 (5 bases). Trimming removed 0 bases from V and 6 bases from J, with 9 bases in between. CDR3 size: 14 residues. The germline V gene encodes CDR1 LGHNA and CDR2 YSLEER. This CDR3 reads CASSQDWQGNIQYF. The CDR3 region has the DNA TGCGCCAGCAGCCAAGATTGGCAGGGAAACATTCAGTACTTC.

V is TRBV6-6 and J is TRBJ1-2; 10 bases line up with TRBD1. V shed 4 bases, J shed 3 bases, and the junction held 5 bases outside the gene matches. Germline assignment: CDR1 MNHNY and CDR2 SVGAGI (reference sequence). The length of the CDR3 is 15 residues. The CDR3 reads CASSSDRGPYYGYTF. As DNA, the CDR3 is TGTGCCAGCAGTTCCGACAGGGGGCCTTACTATGGCTACACCTTC.

The chain has TRBV5-1 and TRBJ2-7; 7 bases line up with TRBD2. This CDR3 has 14 amino acids. Germline lookup yields CDR1 SGHRS and CDR2 YFSETQ. V shed 6 bases, J shed 2 bases, and the junction held 8 bases outside the gene matches. The CDR3 DNA follows: TGCGCCAGCACCCCCAGCGGGAAGACCTACGAGCAGTACTTC. As protein: CASTPSGKTYEQYF.

The table lists this clone with a count of one. This chain uses TRBV30 with TRBJ2-2; 7 bases align to TRBD1. With 3 bases clipped from V and 7 bases from J, the junction kept 8 bases outside the gene matches. The germline gives CDR1 GTSNPN, CDR2 SVGIG (reference sequence). The CDR3 runs 14 residues. CDR3 loop: CAWSQQGVNGELFF. The CDR3 nucleotides read TGTGCCTGGAGCCAGCAGGGGGTTAACGGGGAGCTGTTTTTT.

The chain employs TRBV18 and TRBJ2-1; D may be TRBD1 (6 bases). The V gene lost 4 bases and the J gene lost 6 bases, with 10 bases spanning the gap. This CDR3 region has 13 residues. The germline V gene has CDR1 KGHSH and CDR2 LQKENI. The DNA for the CDR3 is TGTGCCAGCTCACGTACCAGGGGCAATGAGCAGTTCTTC. Translating gives CASSRTRGNEQFF.

The chain recombines TRBV14 with TRBJ2-4, with D maybe TRBD1 (5 bases). This CDR3 has 15 residues. Per germline, CDR1 SGHDN and CDR2 FVKESK. The V gene lost 4 bases and the J gene lost 7 bases, with 17 bases spanning the gap. CDR3 DNA sequence: TGTGCCAGCAGCCCTACGAGGACAAGATTTAACATTCAGTACTTC. This translates into CASSPTRTRFNIQYF.

This clone showed up just once. The chain combines TRBV4-1 with TRBJ1-6; weak D call: TRBD1 (6 bases). This CDR3 is built from 16 residues. Looked up from germline, CDR1 is MGHRA and CDR2 is YSYEKL. Trimming pared 1 base from V and 10 bases from J, leaving 17 bases between. The CDR3 region has the DNA TGCGCCAGCAGCCAAGTCCCGGGACAAGACGAATCACCCCTCCACTTT. Its protein product is CASSQVPGQDESPLHF.

The V and J genes are TRBV2 and TRBJ1-3, with 11 bases aligning to TRBD1. Germline loops: CDR1 SNHLY, CDR2 FYNNEI. Germline trimming cut 6 bases from V and 3 bases from J; bases unmatched to any gene: 4. The CDR3 is made up of 15 amino acids. This chain's CDR3 is CASSGQGADGNTIYF. The DNA for the CDR3 is TGTGCCAGCAGCGGACAGGGGGCGGATGGAAACACCATATATTTT.

The rearrangement links TRBV13 to TRBJ1-3, with 7 nucleotides matching TRBD1. This CDR3 is built from 15 residues. V was clipped by 5 bases and J by 4 bases; unmatched bases: 8. Germline CDR1 PRHDT, CDR2 FYEKMQ (reference sequence). This chain's CDR3 is CASSQLTGLGNTIYF. The CDR3 bases are TGTGCCAGCAGCCAACTGACAGGGTTGGGAAACACCATATATTTT.

The chain joins TRBV5-1 to TRBJ2-5; maybe TRBD2 (6 bases). CDR3 length: 12 residues. V was clipped by 9 bases and J by 5 bases, with 14 bases between them. The V gene's germline CDR1 is SGHRS and CDR2 YFSETQ. The CDR3 sequence: CATQGGSETQYF. The CDR3 coding sequence is TGCGCCACCCAAGGAGGGTCGGAGACCCAGTACTTC.

This clone was detected only a few times. The chain has TRBV6-4 and TRBJ2-2; 10 nucleotides align to TRBD2. V gave up 3 bases and J gave up 2 bases; unmatched junction bases: 0. The CDR3 is made up of 15 amino acids. Germline-derived CDR1 and CDR2 are MRHNA and SNTAGT. The CDR3 region is CASSELAGNTGELFF. The CDR3, as DNA: TGTGCCAGCAGTGAACTAGCGGGAAACACCGGGGAGCTGTTTTTT.

The chain uses TRBV4-3 and TRBJ1-2, with TRBD1 matching 7 bases. This CDR3 has 13 amino acids. The V gene's germline CDR1 is LGHNA and CDR2 YSLEER. V lost 4 bases, J lost 9 bases, and 8 bases stayed unmatched. The CDR3 DNA is TGCGCCAGCAGCCCCTTACAGGGGACTCGCTACACCTTC. Its translation is CASSPLQGTRYTF.

The rearrangement links TRBV7-3 to TRBJ2-2; 8 bases are shared with TRBD2. The CDR3 sequence is 15 residues long. The germline V gene encodes CDR1 SGHTA and CDR2 FQGTGA. The V gene end was trimmed by 5 bases and the J gene end by 1 base; junction bases not matched to a gene: 3. The CDR3 DNA reads TGTGCCAGCAGCCTTACTAGCGGGAACACCGGGGAGCTGTTTTTT. Translating it yields CASSLTSGNTGELFF.